The rows below give T cell receptor beta chains drawn from one sample of a study of radiation and T cells in renal cell carcinoma. Generated by immunoSEQ multiplex PCR, the TCRdb table keeps only in-frame clones and is missing some. The sample comprises over 85,000 clones, around four fifths of which are singletons, and roughly a tenth rests with the top ten. This specimen was blood, taken from a patient whose treatment included radiotherapy and nephrectomy. The receptors originated from a man aged 50 to 59 with renal cell carcinoma. The CDR3 runs from the conserved cysteine through the conserved F or W. The D gene is left open where the match is weak. A row's size may be missing; if present it is once, few, many or a size class.

size	V	J	D	CDR3	DNA
NA	TRBV5-1	TRBJ1-4	NA	CASQQGVMATNEKLFF	TGCGCCAGCCAACAGGGAGTCATGGCAACTAATGAAAAACTGTTTTTT
NA	TRBV6-1	TRBJ2-6	NA	CASSEQATGANVLTF	TGTGCCAGCAGTGAACAGGCTACTGGGGCCAACGTCCTGACTTTC
NA	TRBV10-1	TRBJ2-1	TRBD2	CASSDREGYNEQFF	TGCGCCAGCAGTGACAGGGAGGGCTACAATGAGCAGTTCTTC
once	TRBV7-7	TRBJ2-3	TRBD2	CASSPVAGGITDTQYF	TGTGCTAGCAGCCCCGTGGCGGGGGGAATCACAGATACGCAGTATTTT
NA	TRBV7-8	TRBJ1-1	TRBD1	CASSLAGRTGLNTEAFF	TGTGCCAGCAGCTTAGCGGGCCGGACAGGATTGAACACTGAAGCTTTCTTT
few	TRBV5-1	TRBJ1-1	TRBD1	CASRVTGGLAGTEAFF	TGCGCCAGCAGGGTGACAGGGGGCTTGGCCGGGACTGAAGCTTTCTTT
NA	TRBV6-5	TRBJ2-7	NA	CASSYDPGSYEQYF	TGTGCCAGCAGTTACGATCCAGGGAGCTACGAGCAGTACTTC
NA	TRBV5-1	TRBJ1-6	NA	CASRGSINSPLHF	TGCGCCAGCAGGGGGAGCATTAATTCACCCCTCCACTTT
NA	TRBV19	TRBJ2-7	TRBD2	CASSNVIAGGSYEQYF	TGTGCCAGTAGTAACGTTATAGCGGGAGGGTCCTACGAGCAGTACTTC
once	TRBV10-3	TRBJ1-6	NA	CAISESEGSPLHF	TGTGCCATCAGTGAGTCAGAAGGTTCACCCCTCCACTTT
NA	TRBV6-1	TRBJ1-1	NA	CASSQNTDSWTEAFF	TGTGCCAGCAGTCAGAATACGGACAGTTGGACTGAAGCTTTCTTT
NA	TRBV5-1	TRBJ2-1	TRBD2	CASSRAGGSDEQFF	TGCGCCAGCAGTAGGGCGGGAGGGTCGGATGAGCAGTTCTTC
once	TRBV6-4	TRBJ2-1	TRBD1	CASSAAGGINEQFF	TGTGCCAGCAGTGCGGCAGGGGGAATCAATGAGCAGTTCTTC
NA	TRBV9	TRBJ2-1	TRBD1	CASSVGTGVFEQFF	TGTGCCAGCAGCGTAGGGACAGGTGTTTTTGAGCAGTTCTTC
NA	TRBV6-5	TRBJ1-2	TRBD1	CASSYEGTGVYGYTF	TGTGCCAGCAGTTACGAAGGGACAGGGGTTTATGGCTACACCTTC
NA	TRBV9	TRBJ2-2	NA	CASSVMGGVAGELFF	TGTGCCAGCAGCGTAATGGGGGGCGTAGCCGGGGAGCTGTTTTTT
NA	TRBV28	TRBJ1-2	NA	CASTIQGGYGYTF	TGTGCCAGTACCATACAGGGCGGCTATGGCTACACCTTC
NA	TRBV10-1	TRBJ1-4	TRBD1	CASSRSETGRISTNEKLFF	TGCGCCAGCAGTCGTTCCGAGACAGGGAGGATCAGCACTAATGAAAAACTGTTTTTT
NA	TRBV5-4	TRBJ2-1	NA	CASILNNEQFF	TGTGCCAGCATCCTGAACAATGAGCAGTTCTTC
NA	TRBV14	TRBJ2-7	TRBD1	CASSQRDSYEQYF	TGTGCCAGCAGCCAGAGGGACAGCTACGAGCAGTACTTC
NA	TRBV15	TRBJ1-1	TRBD1	CATSRRLDRGTEAFF	TGTGCCACCAGCAGACGCCTGGACAGGGGCACTGAAGCTTTCTTT
few	TRBV7-2	TRBJ1-6	NA	CASSFQGLGNSPLHF	TGTGCCAGCAGCTTTCAGGGGCTGGGTAATTCACCCCTCCACTTT
NA	TRBV5-4	TRBJ2-7	NA	CASSLGPEGLTYEQYF	TGTGCCAGCAGCTTGGGTCCCGAGGGTCTTACCTACGAGCAGTACTTC
NA	TRBV30	TRBJ1-6	NA	CAWSSPDSPLHF	TGTGCCTGGAGTAGTCCGGATTCACCCCTCCACTTT
NA	TRBV28	TRBJ1-1	TRBD1	CASSAGGGPPNTEAFF	TGTGCCAGCAGCGCAGGGGGCGGCCCGCCGAACACTGAAGCTTTCTTT